One TCR beta chain is described in this entry. Participant-given clinical history determined each cohort assignment. Symptom resolution, clearance, or two negative PCRs marked donors in Cohort 3 as recovered. The entry originates in a study of blood T cell repertoires in COVID-19. At the level of the study: From T cells, B-cell-depleted T cells, or PBMCs came the material, which was cDNA or gDNA.

Data came from immunoSEQ multiplex PCR; TCRdb stores just in-frame clones and leaves some out. The repertoire consists of nearly 400,000 clones, with over 85% occurring once and the leading ten covering 1.7%. This CDR3 region has 12 residues. V was clipped by 2 bases and J by 5 bases, with 7 bases between them. Germline assignment: CDR1 MNHEY and CDR2 SMNVEV (reference sequence). The TCR comes from a woman aged 30 to 39 who had recovered from COVID-19. The rearrangement uses TRBV27 and TRBJ2-7, with D hard to call. The sequencing input was PBMCs or T cells enriched from blood (not recorded which). The DNA for the CDR3 is TGTGCCAGCAGTTTACAGAGGAACGAGCAGTACTTC. Its translation is CASSLQRNEQYF.